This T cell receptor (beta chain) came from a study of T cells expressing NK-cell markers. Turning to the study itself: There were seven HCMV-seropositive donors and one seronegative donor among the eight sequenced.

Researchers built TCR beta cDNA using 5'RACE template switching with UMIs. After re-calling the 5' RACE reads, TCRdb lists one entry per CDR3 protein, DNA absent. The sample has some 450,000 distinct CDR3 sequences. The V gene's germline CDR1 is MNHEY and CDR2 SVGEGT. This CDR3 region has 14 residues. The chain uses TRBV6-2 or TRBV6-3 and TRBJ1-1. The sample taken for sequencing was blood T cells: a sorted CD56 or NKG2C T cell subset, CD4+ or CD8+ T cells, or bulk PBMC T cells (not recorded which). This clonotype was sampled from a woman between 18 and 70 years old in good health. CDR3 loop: CASTQNIRTGGAFF.